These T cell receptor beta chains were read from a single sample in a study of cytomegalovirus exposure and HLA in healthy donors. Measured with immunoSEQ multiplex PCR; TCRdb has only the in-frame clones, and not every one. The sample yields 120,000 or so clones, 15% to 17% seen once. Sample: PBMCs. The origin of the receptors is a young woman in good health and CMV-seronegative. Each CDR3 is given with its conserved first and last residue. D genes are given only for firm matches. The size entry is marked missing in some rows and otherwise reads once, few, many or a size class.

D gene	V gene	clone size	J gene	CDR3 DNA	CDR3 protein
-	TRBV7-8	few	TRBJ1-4	TGTGCCAGCAGCTTCGGGGAAAAACTGTTTTTT	CASSFGEKLFF
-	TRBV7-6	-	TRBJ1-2	TGTGCCAGCAGCCCGGGGACTGCCTATGGCTACACCTTC	CASSPGTAYGYTF
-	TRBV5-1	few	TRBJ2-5	TGCGCCAGCAGCTTGATTATGGCGCCGGGAAGAATGGAGACCCAGTACTTC	CASSLIMAPGRMETQYF
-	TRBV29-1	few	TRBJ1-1	TGCAGCGTGGCTACAGGGCGAACTGAAGCTTTCTTT	CSVATGRTEAFF
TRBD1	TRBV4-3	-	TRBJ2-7	TGCGCCAGCAGCCAAGATGGGACAGGGAGGCGGAAGTACTTC	CASSQDGTGRRKYF
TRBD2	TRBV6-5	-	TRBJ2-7	TGTGCCAGCACCGGGGCTAGCGGGAGGCGAGAGCAGTACTTC	CASTGASGRREQYF
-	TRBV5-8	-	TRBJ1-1	TGTGCCAGCAACCTCCGGGCCACCAGGGGCTACGCTTTCTTT	CASNLRATRGYAFF
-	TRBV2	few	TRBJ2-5	TGTGCCAGCACTCAAGAGACCCAGTACTTC	CASTQETQYF
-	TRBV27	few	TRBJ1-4	TGTGCCAGCAGTTCCAGGGACAATAATGAAAAACTGTTTTTT	CASSSRDNNEKLFF
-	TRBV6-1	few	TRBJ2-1	TGTGCCAGCAGGGATTGGGGCGCCTACAATGAGCAGTTCTTC	CASRDWGAYNEQFF
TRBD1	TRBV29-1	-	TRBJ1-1	TGCAGCGTTTTCCCGGGACAGGGTCGTCCAGCTTTCTTT	CSVFPGQGRPAFF
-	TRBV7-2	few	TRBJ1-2	TGTGCCAGCAGCTTTAAGGGGAACTATGGCTACACCTTC	CASSFKGNYGYTF
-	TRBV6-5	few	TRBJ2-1	TGTGCCAGCAGTGGAGGGAGCTCCTACAATGAGCAGTTCTTC	CASSGGSSYNEQFF
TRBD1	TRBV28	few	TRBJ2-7	TGTGCCAGCAGCCAGATGGTAGGGACAGGGCCCTACGAGCAGTACTTC	CASSQMVGTGPYEQYF
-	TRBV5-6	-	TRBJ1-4	TGTGCCAGCAGACAAACAGGGAAGGATGAAAAACTGTTTTTT	CASRQTGKDEKLFF
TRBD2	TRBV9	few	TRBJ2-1	TGTGCCAGCAGCGGGGGGCGCGGGAGGGGCCACAATGAGCAGTTCTTC	CASSGGRGRGHNEQFF
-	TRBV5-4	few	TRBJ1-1	TGTGCCAGCACCTCACAGGCAGGGAACACTGAAGCTTTCTTT	CASTSQAGNTEAFF
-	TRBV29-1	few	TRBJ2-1	TGCAGCGTGGCGACAGTATTGGGGCCGGGGCTAGCGTCGTACAATGAGCAGTTCTTC	CSVATVLGPGLASYNEQFF
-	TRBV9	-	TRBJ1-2	TGTGCCAGCAGCGGGTGGGCAGGGATCGACTATGGCTACACCTTC	CASSGWAGIDYGYTF
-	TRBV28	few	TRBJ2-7	TGTGCCAGCAGTCCACAGGTCTACGAGCAGTACTTC	CASSPQVYEQYF
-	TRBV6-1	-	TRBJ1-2	TGTGCCAGCAGTACCCGGACAGACTATGGCTACACCTTC	CASSTRTDYGYTF
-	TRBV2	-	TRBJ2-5	TGTGCCAGCACTACAGGGAGGGGAGAGACCCAGTACTTC	CASTTGRGETQYF
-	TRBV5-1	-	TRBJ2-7	TGCGCCAGCAGCCCGGAGGCAGCCTACGAGCAGTACTTC	CASSPEAAYEQYF
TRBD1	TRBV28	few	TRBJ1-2	TGTGCCAGCAGTTCGACAGGGGAGTTTCGGGGCTACACCTTC	CASSSTGEFRGYTF
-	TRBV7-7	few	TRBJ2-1	TGTGCTAGCAGCTTAGACTTTTACAATGAGCAGTTCTTC	CASSLDFYNEQFF
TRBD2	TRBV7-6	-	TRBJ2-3	TGTGCCAGCAGCCTCGCGGGGGGGAGCACAGATACGCAGTATTTT	CASSLAGGSTDTQYF
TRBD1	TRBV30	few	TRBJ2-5	TGTGCCTGGAGCTGGGACAGTGTCAAAGAGACCCAGTACTTC	CAWSWDSVKETQYF
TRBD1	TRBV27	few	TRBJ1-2	TGTGCCAGCAGGGGACAGGGAACCAACTATGGCTACACCTTC	CASRGQGTNYGYTF
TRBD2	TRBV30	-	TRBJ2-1	TGTGCCTGGAGGGGTAGCGGGGCCGGGGGTGAGCAGTTCTTC	CAWRGSGAGGEQFF
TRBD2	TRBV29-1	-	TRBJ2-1	TGCAGCGTAGTAGGCCTAGCGGGACGCAATGAGCAGTTCTTC	CSVVGLAGRNEQFF
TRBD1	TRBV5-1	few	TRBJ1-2	TGCGCCAGCAGGCCAGGACAGGACTATGGCTACACCTTC	CASRPGQDYGYTF
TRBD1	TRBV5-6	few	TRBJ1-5	TGTGCCAGCAGCCTGAAACAGGGGTTGAGCAATCAGCCCCAGCATTTT	CASSLKQGLSNQPQHF
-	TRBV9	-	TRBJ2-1	TGTGCCAGCAGCACCCTAGCGATGGGTGAGCAGTTCTTC	CASSTLAMGEQFF
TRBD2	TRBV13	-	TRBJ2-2	TGTGCCAGCAGCGAGCGGGGGCTCGGGGAGCTGTTTTTT	CASSERGLGELFF
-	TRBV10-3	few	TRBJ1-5	TGTGCCATCAGTGACCGGGACTTTCTAAATCAGCCCCAGCATTTT	CAISDRDFLNQPQHF
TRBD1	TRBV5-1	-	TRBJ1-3	TGCGCCAGCAGCTTGGCGGGACAGCGATTTGGAAACACCATATATTTT	CASSLAGQRFGNTIYF
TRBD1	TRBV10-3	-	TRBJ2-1	TGTGCCATGGCCCCCGGGACAGGGGGTTTCAATGAGCAGTTCTTC	CAMAPGTGGFNEQFF
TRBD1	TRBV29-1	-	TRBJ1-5	TGCAGCGTTTGGACAGGGAACGGCAATCAGCCCCAGCATTTT	CSVWTGNGNQPQHF
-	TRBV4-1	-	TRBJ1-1	TGCGCCAGCAGCCCCACTCCACCGAACACTGAAGCTTTCTTT	CASSPTPPNTEAFF
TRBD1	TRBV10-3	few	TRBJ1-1	TGTGCCATCAGTGAAGTGACAGGGCGTAGGACTGAAGCTTTCTTT	CAISEVTGRRTEAFF
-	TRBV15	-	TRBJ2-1	TGTGCCACCAGCAGAGAGTTTCAGGCGTACCTCCTCTACAATGAGCAGTTCTTC	CATSREFQAYLLYNEQFF
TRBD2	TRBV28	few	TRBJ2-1	TGTGCCAGCAGTTTTCCCCTCATGGTGGGCGGGAGGGCCAGCGACAATGAGCAGTTCTTC	CASSFPLMVGGRASDNEQFF
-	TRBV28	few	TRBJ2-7	TGTGCCAGCAGTATCCACAGGGAGCTCTACGAGCAGTACTTC	CASSIHRELYEQYF
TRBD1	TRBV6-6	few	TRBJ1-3	TGTGCCAGCAGTTACTCTCGGGACAGCTCTGGAAACACCATATATTTT	CASSYSRDSSGNTIYF
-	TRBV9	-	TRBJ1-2	TGTGCCAGCAGCGTAAATCAGGGGACCTACACCTTC	CASSVNQGTYTF
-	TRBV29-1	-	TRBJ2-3	TGCAGCGTTGAAGTTCAGGGGAGTATCACAGATACGCAGTATTTT	CSVEVQGSITDTQYF
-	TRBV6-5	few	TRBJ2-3	TGTGCCAGCAGTCCGGTGTCATTGGATACGCAGTATTTT	CASSPVSLDTQYF
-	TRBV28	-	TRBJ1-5	TGTGCCAGCAGTTCGCCTGGGACTGAGTATCAGCCCCAGCATTTT	CASSSPGTEYQPQHF
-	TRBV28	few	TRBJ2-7	TGTGCCAGCAGTTTGAGACTCGTAGGGGCCGACCGGGGGTTC	CASSLRLVGADRGF
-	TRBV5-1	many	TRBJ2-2	TGCGCCAGCAGCTTGGCCCTAGGAGAGACCGGGGAGCTGTTTTTT	CASSLALGETGELFF
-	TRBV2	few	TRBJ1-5	TGTGCCAGCAGTGAAGCCAGGGATGATCAGCCCCAGCATTTT	CASSEARDDQPQHF
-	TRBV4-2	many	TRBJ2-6	TGTGCCAGCAGCCAAGTCGGGAGCAGTTCTGGGGCCAACGTCCTGACTTTC	CASSQVGSSSGANVLTF
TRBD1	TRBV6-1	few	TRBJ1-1	TGTGCCAGCAGTGCCCGACAGGGTAAGAACACTGAAGCTTTCTTT	CASSARQGKNTEAFF
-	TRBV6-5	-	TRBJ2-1	TGTGCCAGCAGACTCATACAGAGCTCGGCTGAGCAGTTCTTC	CASRLIQSSAEQFF
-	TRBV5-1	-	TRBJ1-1	TGCGCCAGCAGCTTGGCCGGGCAGGGGACTGAAGCTTTCTTT	CASSLAGQGTEAFF